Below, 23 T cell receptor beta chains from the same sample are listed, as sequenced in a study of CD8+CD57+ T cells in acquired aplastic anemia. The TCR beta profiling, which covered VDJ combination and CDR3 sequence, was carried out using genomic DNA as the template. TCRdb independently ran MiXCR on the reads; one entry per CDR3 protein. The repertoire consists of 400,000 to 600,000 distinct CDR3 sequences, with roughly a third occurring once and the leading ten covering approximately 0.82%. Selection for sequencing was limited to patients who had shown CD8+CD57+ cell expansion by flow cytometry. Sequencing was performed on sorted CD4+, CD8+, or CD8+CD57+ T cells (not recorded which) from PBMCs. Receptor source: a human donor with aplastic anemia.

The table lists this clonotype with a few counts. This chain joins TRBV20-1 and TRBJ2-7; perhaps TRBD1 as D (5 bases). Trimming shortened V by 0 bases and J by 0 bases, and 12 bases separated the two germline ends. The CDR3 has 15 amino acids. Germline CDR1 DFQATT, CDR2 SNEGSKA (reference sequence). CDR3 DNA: TGCAGTGCTAGAGATGCAAGGGGCGCCTCCTACGAGCAGTACTTC. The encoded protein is CSARDARGASYEQYF.

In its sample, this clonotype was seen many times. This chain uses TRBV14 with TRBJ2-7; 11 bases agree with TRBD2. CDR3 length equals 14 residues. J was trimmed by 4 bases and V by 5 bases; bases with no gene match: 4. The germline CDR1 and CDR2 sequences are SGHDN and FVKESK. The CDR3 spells CASSIAGGPYEQYF. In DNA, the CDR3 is TGTGCCAGCAGCATAGCGGGAGGGCCATACGAGCAGTACTTC.

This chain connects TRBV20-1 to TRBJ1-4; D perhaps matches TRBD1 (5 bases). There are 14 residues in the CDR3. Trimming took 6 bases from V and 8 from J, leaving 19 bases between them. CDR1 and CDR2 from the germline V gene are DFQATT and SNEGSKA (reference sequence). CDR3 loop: CSAYQPTQGEKLFF. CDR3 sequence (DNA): TGCAGTGCCTATCAACCGACTCAGGGAGAAAAACTGTTTTTT.

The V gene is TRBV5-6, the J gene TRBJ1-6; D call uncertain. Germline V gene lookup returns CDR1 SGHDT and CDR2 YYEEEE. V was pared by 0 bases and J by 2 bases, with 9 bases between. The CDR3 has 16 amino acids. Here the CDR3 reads CASSLGGGTYNSPLHF. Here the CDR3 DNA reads TGTGCCAGCAGCTTGGGGGGTGGGACCTATAATTCACCCCTCCACTTT.

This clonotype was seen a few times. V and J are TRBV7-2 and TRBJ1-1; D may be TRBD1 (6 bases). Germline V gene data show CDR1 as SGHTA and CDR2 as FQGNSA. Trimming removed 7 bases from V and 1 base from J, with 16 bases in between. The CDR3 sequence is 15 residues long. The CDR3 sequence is CASTQGGGANTEAFF. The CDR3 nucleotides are TGTGCCAGCACCCAGGGAGGGGGGGCGAACACTGAAGCTTTCTTT.

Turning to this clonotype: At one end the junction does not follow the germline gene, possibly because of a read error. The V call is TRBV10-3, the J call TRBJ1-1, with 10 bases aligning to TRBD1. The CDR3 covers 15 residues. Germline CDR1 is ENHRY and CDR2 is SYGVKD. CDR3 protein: CASSKPGQGDTEAFF. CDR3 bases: TGTGCCAGCAGTAAACCCGGACAGGGGGACACTGAAGCTTTCTTT.

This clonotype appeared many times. The CDR3 DNA reads as TGCAGTGCTCCCCTGACTGGTACATCGGGGGAGCAGTACTTC. Its protein product is CSAPLTGTSGEQYF. This rearrangement joins TRBV20-1 to TRBJ2-7, with a possible D match to TRBD2 (5 bases). CDR1 and CDR2 from the germline V gene are DFQATT and SNEGSKA (reference sequence). The CDR3 totals 14 residues. With 5 bases removed from V and 7 bases from J, the gap between germline ends came to 21 bases.

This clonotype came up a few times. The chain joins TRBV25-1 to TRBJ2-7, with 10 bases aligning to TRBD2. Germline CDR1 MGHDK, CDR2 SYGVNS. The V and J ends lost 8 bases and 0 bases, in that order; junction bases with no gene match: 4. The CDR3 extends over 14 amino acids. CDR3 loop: CASYLAGDSYEQYF. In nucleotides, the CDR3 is TGTGCCAGCTACCTAGCGGGGGACTCCTACGAGCAGTACTTC.

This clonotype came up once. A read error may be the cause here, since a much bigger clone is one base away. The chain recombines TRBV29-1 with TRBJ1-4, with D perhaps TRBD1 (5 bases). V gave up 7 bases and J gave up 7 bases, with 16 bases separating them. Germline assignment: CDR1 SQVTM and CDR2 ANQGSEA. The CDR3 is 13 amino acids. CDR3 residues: CSAVWGSAEKLFF. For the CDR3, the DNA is TGCAGCGCTGTATGGGGCAGCGCTGAAAAACTGTTTTTT.

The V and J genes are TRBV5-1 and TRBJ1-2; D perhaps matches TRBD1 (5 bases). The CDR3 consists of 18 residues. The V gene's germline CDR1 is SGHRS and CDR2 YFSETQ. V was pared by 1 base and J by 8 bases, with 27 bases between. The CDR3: CASSLRWERAGDLEGYTF. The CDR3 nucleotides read TGCGCCAGCAGCTTGCGGTGGGAGAGAGCGGGGGATTTAGAAGGCTACACCTTC.

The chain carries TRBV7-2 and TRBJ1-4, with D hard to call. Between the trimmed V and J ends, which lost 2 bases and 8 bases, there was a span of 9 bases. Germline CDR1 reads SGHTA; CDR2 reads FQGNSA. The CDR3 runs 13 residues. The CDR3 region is CASSLTGTEKLFF. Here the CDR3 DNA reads TGTGCCAGCAGCTTAACGGGCACCGAAAAACTGTTTTTT.

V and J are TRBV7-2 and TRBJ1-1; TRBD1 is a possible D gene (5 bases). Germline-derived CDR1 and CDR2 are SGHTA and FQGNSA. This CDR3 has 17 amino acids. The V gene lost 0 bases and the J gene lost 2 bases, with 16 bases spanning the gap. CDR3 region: CASSLAVSGFGNTEAFF. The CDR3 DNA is TGTGCCAGCAGCTTAGCAGTATCAGGGTTCGGAAACACTGAAGCTTTCTTT.

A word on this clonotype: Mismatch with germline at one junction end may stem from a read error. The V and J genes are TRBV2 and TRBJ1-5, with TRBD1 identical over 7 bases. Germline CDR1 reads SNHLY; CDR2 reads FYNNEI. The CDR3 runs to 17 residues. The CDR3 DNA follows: TGTGCCTGCAGTTACTCTCAAGGGCAGGGGGGCAATCAGCCCCAGCATTTT. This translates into CACSYSQGQGGNQPQHF.

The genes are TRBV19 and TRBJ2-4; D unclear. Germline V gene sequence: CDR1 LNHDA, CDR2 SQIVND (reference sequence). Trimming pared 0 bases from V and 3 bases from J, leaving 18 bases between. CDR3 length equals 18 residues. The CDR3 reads CASSIDSIWAAGKNIQYF. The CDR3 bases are TGTGCCAGTAGTATAGATTCGATTTGGGCGGCAGGCAAAAACATTCAGTACTTC. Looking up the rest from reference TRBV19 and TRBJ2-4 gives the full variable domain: DGGITQSPKYLFRKEGQNVTLSCEQNLNHDAMYWYRQDPGQGLRLIYYSQIVNDFQKGDIAEGYSVSREKKESFPLTVTSAQKNPTAFYLCASSIDSIWAAGKNIQYFGAGTRLSVL.

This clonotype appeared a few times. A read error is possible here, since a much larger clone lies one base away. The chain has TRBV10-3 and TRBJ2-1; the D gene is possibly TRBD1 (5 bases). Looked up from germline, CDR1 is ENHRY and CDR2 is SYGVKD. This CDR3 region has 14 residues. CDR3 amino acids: CAISDWQGYSEQFF. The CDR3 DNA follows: TGTGCCATCAGTGATTGGCAGGGTTACAGTGAGCAGTTCTTC.

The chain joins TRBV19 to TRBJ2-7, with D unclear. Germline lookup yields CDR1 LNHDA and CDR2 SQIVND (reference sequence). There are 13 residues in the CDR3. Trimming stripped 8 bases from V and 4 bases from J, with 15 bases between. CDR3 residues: CASARVETYEQYF. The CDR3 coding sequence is TGTGCCAGTGCTAGGGTTGAGACGTACGAGCAGTACTTC.

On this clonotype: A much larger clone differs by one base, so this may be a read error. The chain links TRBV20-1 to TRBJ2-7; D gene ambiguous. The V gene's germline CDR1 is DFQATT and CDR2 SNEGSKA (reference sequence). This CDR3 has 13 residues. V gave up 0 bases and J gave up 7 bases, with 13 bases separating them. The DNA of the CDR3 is TGCAGTGCTAGAGATCAGGTCATGGCTGAGCAGTACTTC. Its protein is CSARDQVMAEQYF.

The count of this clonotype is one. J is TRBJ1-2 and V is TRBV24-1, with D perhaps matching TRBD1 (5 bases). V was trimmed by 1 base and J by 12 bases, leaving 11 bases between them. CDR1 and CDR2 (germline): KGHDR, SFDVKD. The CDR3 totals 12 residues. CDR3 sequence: CATSDFRQGDTF. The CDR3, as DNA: TGTGCCACCAGTGATTTTCGGCAGGGCGACACCTTC.

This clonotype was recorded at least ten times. CDR3 sequence reads: CSGRAGKETQYF. The DNA for the CDR3 is TGCAGCGGGAGGGCCGGAAAAGAGACCCAGTACTTC. V usage is TRBV20-1 and J usage is TRBJ2-5; 8 bases match TRBD2. Germline CDR1 is DFQATT and CDR2 is SNEGSKA (reference sequence). The CDR3 covers 12 residues.

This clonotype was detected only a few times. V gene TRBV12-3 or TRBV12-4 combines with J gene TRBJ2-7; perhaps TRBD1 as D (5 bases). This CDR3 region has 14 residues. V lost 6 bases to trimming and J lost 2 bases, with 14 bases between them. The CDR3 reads CASSQGRATYEQYF. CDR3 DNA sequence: TGTGCCAGCAGCCAGGGAAGGGCTACCTACGAGCAGTACTTC.

CDR3 sequence: CASGLVWWGGEQPQHF. The CDR3 DNA reads TGTGCTAGTGGTTTGGTATGGTGGGGCGGTGAGCAGCCCCAGCATTTT. The rearrangement joins TRBV12-5 to TRBJ1-5, with D maybe TRBD1 (5 bases). V was trimmed by 0 bases and J by 7 bases, leaving 16 bases between them. Germline lookup yields CDR1 LGHNT and CDR2 FRNRAP. The CDR3 has 16 amino acids.

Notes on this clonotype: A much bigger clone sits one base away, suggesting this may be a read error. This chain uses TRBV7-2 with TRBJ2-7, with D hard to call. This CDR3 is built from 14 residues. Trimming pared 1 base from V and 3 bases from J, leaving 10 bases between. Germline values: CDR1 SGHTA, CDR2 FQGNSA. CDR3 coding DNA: TGTGCCAGCAGCTTAGGTAGGGTGTACTACGAGCAGTACTTC. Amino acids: CASSLGRVYYEQYF.

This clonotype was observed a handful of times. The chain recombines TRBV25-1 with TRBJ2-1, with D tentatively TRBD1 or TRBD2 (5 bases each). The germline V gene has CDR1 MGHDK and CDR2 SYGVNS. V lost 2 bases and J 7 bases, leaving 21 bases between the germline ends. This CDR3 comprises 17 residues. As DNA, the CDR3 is TGTGCCAGCAGTGAAGTCTCCACCACAGGTTGGGGGAATGAGCAGTTCTTC. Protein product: CASSEVSTTGWGNEQFF.